Shown below are 24 T cell receptor beta chains from a single sample sequenced in a study of cytomegalovirus exposure and HLA in healthy donors. Primers included in the PCR were 60 Vbeta and 13 Jbeta primers. Profiled with immunoSEQ multiplex PCR; TCRdb holds only in-frame clones, not every one. The table includes 95,000 to 150,000 clones, roughly 15% detected once. The sample comprised PBMCs. These receptors were obtained from a female donor in good health and CMV-seropositive.

The chain couples TRBV28 to TRBJ1-2, with 7 bases identical to TRBD1. With 5 bases clipped from V and 4 bases from J, the junction kept 7 bases outside the gene matches. The germline V gene has CDR1 MDHEN and CDR2 SYDVKM. This CDR3 spans 14 amino acids. The CDR3 coding sequence is TGTGCCAGCAGTAACCGGGACAGCTTCTATGGCTACACCTTC. Amino acids: CASSNRDSFYGYTF.

This clone is a singleton in its sample. The chain employs TRBV18 and TRBJ2-7, with TRBD2 matching 9 bases. V lost 3 bases, J lost 2 bases, and 2 bases stayed unmatched. Germline V gene lookup returns CDR1 KGHSH and CDR2 LQKENI. This CDR3 is 14 amino acids long. The CDR3 region has the DNA TGTGCCAGCTCACCGGCGGGAGGGCCCTACGAGCAGTACTTC. As protein: CASSPAGGPYEQYF.

The CDR3 sequence: CASSSGGNEQFF. The CDR3 DNA is TGTGCCAGCAGTTCAGGGGGCAATGAGCAGTTCTTC. The chain couples TRBV7-9 to TRBJ2-1, with 7 nucleotides matching TRBD1. This CDR3 has 12 residues. Germline loops: CDR1 SEHNR, CDR2 FQNEAQ (reference sequence). V dropped 6 bases and J dropped 6; count of bases not matched to a gene: 2.

The J gene is TRBJ2-4, the V gene TRBV25-1; the match to TRBD1 covers 8 bases. Germline V lookup: CDR1 MGHDK, CDR2 SYGVNS. V was pared by 3 bases and J by 2 bases, with 9 bases of the junction left unmatched. The CDR3 runs to 17 residues. The CDR3, as DNA: TGTGCCAGCAGTGACACGACAGGGGAAGGTACCAAAAACATTCAGTACTTC. As protein: CASSDTTGEGTKNIQYF.

There are a few counts of this clone. V is TRBV7-9 and J is TRBJ2-5, with D tentatively TRBD2 (6 bases). Germline V lookup: CDR1 SEHNR, CDR2 FQNEAQ (reference sequence). The CDR3 contains 15 residues. V lost 8 bases and J lost 0, with 16 bases in between. The CDR3 is CASANSGGYQETQYF. CDR3 sequence (DNA): TGTGCCAGCGCGAACAGCGGAGGGTACCAAGAGACCCAGTACTTC.

The sample holds a few counts of this clone. This rearrangement joins TRBV6-5 to TRBJ2-7, with D perhaps TRBD2 (5 bases). CDR1 and CDR2 (germline): MNHEY, SVGAGI. V lost 0 bases to trimming and J lost 6 bases, with 12 bases between them. The CDR3 runs to 14 residues. The CDR3 coding sequence is TGTGCCAGCAGTTACTCGACTACCAGAGGCGAGCAGTACTTC. Translating gives CASSYSTTRGEQYF.

The sample holds a few counts of this clone. The chain links TRBV5-1 to TRBJ2-5; tentative D call: TRBD1 (6 bases). CDR3 length: 14 amino acids. The germline gives CDR1 SGHRS, CDR2 YFSETQ. Deletions cut 0 bases from V and 5 bases from J, with 11 bases between. CDR3 nucleotides: TGCGCCAGCAGCTTGGGTGTGACAGGTGAGACCCAGTACTTC. Its translation: CASSLGVTGETQYF.

This clone has only a few counts. Written as DNA, the CDR3 is TGTGCCAGCAGCCAAGCCGCGGGATACACAGATACGCAGTATTTT. It yields the protein CASSQAAGYTDTQYF. This chain connects TRBV14 to TRBJ2-3; maybe TRBD2 (6 bases). Germline lookup yields CDR1 SGHDN and CDR2 FVKESK. The length of the CDR3 is 15 residues. V lost 1 base to trimming and J lost 2 bases, with 10 bases between them.

J is TRBJ1-5 and V is TRBV27; D perhaps matches TRBD1 (5 bases). Germline V gene data show CDR1 as MNHEY and CDR2 as SMNVEV (reference sequence). The CDR3 spans 14 residues. The germline V and J ends were trimmed by 2 bases and 5 bases, with 10 bases remaining between them. This chain's CDR3 is CASSLDRGHQPQHF. For the CDR3, the DNA is TGTGCCAGCAGTTTAGATAGGGGCCATCAGCCCCAGCATTTT.

The chain recombines TRBV5-1 with TRBJ2-5; possible D gene TRBD2, 6 bases. This CDR3 contains 15 residues. The germline V gene has CDR1 SGHRS and CDR2 YFSETQ. Deletions cut 4 bases from V and 2 bases from J, with 15 bases between. The CDR3 sequence is CASSTGLKLQETQYF. The CDR3 DNA is TGCGCCAGCAGCACGGGACTTAAATTACAAGAGACCCAGTACTTC.

V is TRBV29-1 and J is TRBJ1-5; weak D call: TRBD1 (5 bases). Deletions cut 4 bases from V and 5 bases from J, with 15 bases between. Germline CDR1 and CDR2: SQVTM and ANQGSEA. The CDR3 sequence is 14 residues long. The CDR3 sequence is CSVAVSGRDQPQHF. CDR3 nucleotide sequence: TGCAGCGTTGCCGTGTCAGGGAGGGATCAGCCCCAGCATTTT.

For the CDR3, the DNA is TGTGCCAGCAGTCCCTCCCCTAGCGGGAGTAATACGCAGTATTTT. Residues: CASSPSPSGSNTQYF. The rearrangement links TRBV6-6 to TRBJ2-3; TRBD2 matches at 10 bases. The germline V gene has CDR1 MNHNY and CDR2 SVGAGI (reference sequence). J was trimmed by 7 bases and V by 5 bases; bases with no gene match: 9. CDR3 length: 15 amino acids.

V and J are TRBV27 and TRBJ2-7, with D possibly being TRBD2 (6 bases). This CDR3 contains 14 residues. V was shortened by 5 bases and J by 3 bases, with 14 bases between the two germline ends. Germline CDR1 reads MNHEY; CDR2 reads SMNVEV (reference sequence). The CDR3 region is CASSAGGWVYEQYF. The CDR3 DNA is TGTGCCAGCAGTGCCGGGGGATGGGTCTACGAGCAGTACTTC.

This rearrangement joins TRBV6-1 to TRBJ2-2; maybe TRBD2 (6 bases). V was cut by 5 bases and J by 8 bases, with 18 bases left in between. The CDR3 runs 15 residues. Germline V gives CDR1 MNHNS, CDR2 SASEGT. The CDR3 here is CASSQLDGGTGELFF. CDR3 sequence (DNA): TGTGCCAGCAGTCAACTCGATGGGGGGACGGGGGAGCTGTTTTTT.

This chain connects TRBV30 to TRBJ1-4, with D perhaps matching TRBD1 (5 bases). Germline V gene data show CDR1 as GTSNPN and CDR2 as SVGIG (reference sequence). This CDR3 has 14 amino acids. With 0 bases removed from V and 4 bases from J, the gap between germline ends came to 9 bases. CDR3: CAWSVRGYNEKLFF. The DNA of the CDR3 is TGTGCCTGGAGTGTCCGGGGGTATAATGAAAAACTGTTTTTT.

This clone occurred a few times. This rearrangement joins TRBV6-5 to TRBJ1-1, with D hard to call. V was trimmed by 0 bases and J by 5 bases, leaving 16 bases between them. This CDR3 is 16 amino acids long. The germline V gene encodes CDR1 MNHEY and CDR2 SVGAGI. CDR3 loop: CASSYSIMERETEAFF. The CDR3 DNA sequence: TGTGCCAGCAGTTACTCGATAATGGAGCGGGAGACTGAAGCTTTCTTT.

This clone came up a few times. The chain employs TRBV2 and TRBJ2-5, with 7 bases aligning to TRBD1. Germline assignment: CDR1 SNHLY and CDR2 FYNNEI. CDR3 length: 15 amino acids. Germline trimming cut 6 bases from V and 5 bases from J; bases unmatched to any gene: 12. The CDR3 loop is CASRRANLGGETQYF. Here the CDR3 DNA reads TGTGCCAGCAGGCGTGCCAATCTAGGGGGCGAGACCCAGTACTTC.

This chain connects TRBV6-5 to TRBJ1-4, with 10 bases aligning to TRBD1. Germline loops: CDR1 MNHEY, CDR2 SVGAGI. The junction had 7 bases not matched to a gene; V was cut back by 7 bases and J by 5 bases. There are 15 residues in the CDR3. The CDR3 loop is CASTTTGQGNEKLFF. The CDR3 DNA sequence: TGTGCCAGCACCACCACGGGACAGGGGAATGAAAAACTGTTTTTT.

This chain links TRBV2 with TRBJ2-7; 7 bases match TRBD1. The CDR3 spans 15 residues. Germline V lookup: CDR1 SNHLY, CDR2 FYNNEI. Unmatched junction bases numbered 6, after V lost 2 bases and J lost 2 bases. The CDR3 region has the DNA TGTGCCAGCAGTGAAAGAGGGGGCAATACCTACGAGCAGTACTTC. Translation gives CASSERGGNTYEQYF.

In its sample, this clone was seen a few times. The V call is TRBV5-1, the J call TRBJ2-5; 8 nucleotides agree with TRBD1. Trimming cost V 2 bases and J 5 bases; bases outside gene matches: 8. The germline V gene has CDR1 SGHRS and CDR2 YFSETQ. This CDR3 region has 15 residues. CDR3 loop: CASSFAGTGGETQYF. The DNA for the CDR3 is TGCGCCAGCAGCTTTGCCGGGACAGGAGGGGAGACCCAGTACTTC.

This clone was counted between two and nine times. The chain carries TRBV7-9 and TRBJ1-2; D may be TRBD1 (5 bases). The germline V gene encodes CDR1 SEHNR and CDR2 FQNEAQ (reference sequence). V was shortened by 0 bases and J by 3 bases, with 5 bases between the two germline ends. The CDR3 loop spans 13 amino acids. CDR3 bases: TGTGCCAGCAGCTTAGCAGGGGACTATGGCTACACCTTC. Translation: CASSLAGDYGYTF.

Here the CDR3 DNA reads TGTGCCAGCAGCTTATCTACAGGGGACTACGAGCAGTACTTC. This gives the protein CASSLSTGDYEQYF. The chain recombines TRBV7-2 with TRBJ2-7; the match to TRBD1 covers 7 bases. The junction had 4 bases not matched to a gene; V was cut back by 2 bases and J by 3 bases. The length of the CDR3 is 14 residues. Per the germline V gene, CDR1 is SGHTA and CDR2 is FQGNSA.

The rearrangement uses TRBV28 and TRBJ2-7; no clear D gene. Germline CDR1 is MDHEN and CDR2 is SYDVKM. Trimming pared 7 bases from V and 0 bases from J, leaving 16 bases between. There are 15 residues in the CDR3. The CDR3 here is CASNNPPGPSYEQYF. The CDR3 DNA sequence: TGTGCCAGCAACAACCCCCCGGGTCCCTCCTACGAGCAGTACTTC. The whole variable domain, remainder taken from reference TRBV28 and TRBJ2-7, is DVKVTQSSRYLVKRTGEKVFLECVQDMDHENMFWYRQDPGLGLRLIYFSYDVKMKEKGDIPEGYSVSREKKERFSLILESASTNQTSMYLCASNNPPGPSYEQYFGPGTRLTVT.

This clone was observed a few times. This rearrangement joins TRBV5-1 to TRBJ2-7, with TRBD2 matching over 10 bases. Germline CDR1 is SGHRS and CDR2 is YFSETQ. This CDR3 comprises 18 residues. Unmatched junction bases numbered 13, after V lost 1 base and J lost 3 bases. The CDR3 nucleotides read TGCGCCAGCAGCTTGTGGGGGACTAGCGTAGAGAGGGACTACGAGCAGTACTTC. Its protein is CASSLWGTSVERDYEQYF.